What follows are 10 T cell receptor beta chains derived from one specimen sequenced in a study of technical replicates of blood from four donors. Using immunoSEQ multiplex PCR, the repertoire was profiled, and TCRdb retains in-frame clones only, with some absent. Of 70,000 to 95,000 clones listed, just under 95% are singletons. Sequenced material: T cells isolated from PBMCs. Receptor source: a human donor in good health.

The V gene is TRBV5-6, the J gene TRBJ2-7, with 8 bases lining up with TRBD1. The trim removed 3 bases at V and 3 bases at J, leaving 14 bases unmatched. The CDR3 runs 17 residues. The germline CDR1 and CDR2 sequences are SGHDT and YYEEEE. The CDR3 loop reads CASSSGTGGIFFYEQYF. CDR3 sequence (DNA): TGTGCCAGCAGCTCCGGGACAGGTGGAATTTTTTTCTACGAGCAGTACTTC.

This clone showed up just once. The CDR3 DNA reads TGCGCCAGCAGCCTACCTCAGGGGGAGTCAGGCAATGAGCAGTTCTTC. Translated: CASSLPQGESGNEQFF. The gene calls are TRBV4-1 and TRBJ2-1, with 7 bases fitting TRBD1. The CDR3 is made up of 16 amino acids. Losses at the gene ends were 4 bases for V and 6 bases for J; bases not matched to a gene: 12. CDR1 and CDR2 (germline): MGHRA, YSYEKL.

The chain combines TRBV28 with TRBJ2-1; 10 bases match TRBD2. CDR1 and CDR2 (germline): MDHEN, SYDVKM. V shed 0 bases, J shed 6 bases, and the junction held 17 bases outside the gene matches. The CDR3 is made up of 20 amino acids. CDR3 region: CASSLWGSGRIAGGRNEQFF. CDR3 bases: TGTGCCAGCAGTTTATGGGGTAGCGGGAGGATCGCCGGAGGTCGCAATGAGCAGTTCTTC.

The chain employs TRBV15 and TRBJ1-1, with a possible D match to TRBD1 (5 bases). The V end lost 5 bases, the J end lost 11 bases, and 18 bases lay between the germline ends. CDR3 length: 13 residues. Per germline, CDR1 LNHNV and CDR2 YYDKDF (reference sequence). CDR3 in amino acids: CATSHDRNLVAFF. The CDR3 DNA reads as TGTGCCACCAGCCATGACAGAAATTTGGTTGCTTTCTTT. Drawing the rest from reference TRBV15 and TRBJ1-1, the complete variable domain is DAMVIQNPRYQVTQFGKPVTLSCSQTLNHNVMYWYQQKSSQAPKLLFHYYDKDFNNEADTPDNFQSRRPNTSFCFLDIRSPGLGDTAMYLCATSHDRNLVAFFGQGTRLTVV.

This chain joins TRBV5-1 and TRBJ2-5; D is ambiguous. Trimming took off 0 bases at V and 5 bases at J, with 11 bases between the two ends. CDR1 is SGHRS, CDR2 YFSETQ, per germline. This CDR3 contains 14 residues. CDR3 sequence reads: CASSLDTAGETQYF. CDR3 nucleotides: TGCGCCAGCAGCTTGGACACTGCCGGGGAGACCCAGTACTTC.

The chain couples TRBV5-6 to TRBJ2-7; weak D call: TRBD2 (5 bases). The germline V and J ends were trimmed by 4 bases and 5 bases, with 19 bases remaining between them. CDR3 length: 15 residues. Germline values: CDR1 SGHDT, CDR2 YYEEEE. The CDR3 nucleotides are TGTGCCAGCAGCCTCCCCGGGAATAACAAGGACGAGCAGTACTTC. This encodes CASSLPGNNKDEQYF.

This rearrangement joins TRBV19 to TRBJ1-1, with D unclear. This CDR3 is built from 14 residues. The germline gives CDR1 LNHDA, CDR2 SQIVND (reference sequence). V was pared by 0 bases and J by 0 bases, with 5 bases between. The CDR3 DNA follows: TGTGCCAGTAGTATAGAACACCTGAACACTGAAGCTTTCTTT. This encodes CASSIEHLNTEAFF.

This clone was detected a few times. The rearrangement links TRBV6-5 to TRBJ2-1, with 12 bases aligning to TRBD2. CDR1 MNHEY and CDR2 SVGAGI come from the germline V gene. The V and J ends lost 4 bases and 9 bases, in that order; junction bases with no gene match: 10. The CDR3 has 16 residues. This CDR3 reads CASSSFGLAGSREQFF. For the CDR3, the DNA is TGTGCCAGCAGTTCTTTCGGACTAGCGGGGTCGCGTGAGCAGTTCTTC.

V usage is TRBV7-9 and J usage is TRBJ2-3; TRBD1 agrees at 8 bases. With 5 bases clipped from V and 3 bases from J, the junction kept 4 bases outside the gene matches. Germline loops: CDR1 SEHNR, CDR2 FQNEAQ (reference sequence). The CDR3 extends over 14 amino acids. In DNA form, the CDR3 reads TGTGCCAGCAGCCTTGGACAGGGAACAGATACGCAGTATTTT. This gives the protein CASSLGQGTDTQYF.

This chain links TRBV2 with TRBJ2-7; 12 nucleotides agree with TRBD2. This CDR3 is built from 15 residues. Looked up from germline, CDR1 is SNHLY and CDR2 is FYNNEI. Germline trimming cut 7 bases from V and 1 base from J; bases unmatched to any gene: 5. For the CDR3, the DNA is TGTGCCAGCACCGGGGGGACTAGCGGGTCCTACGAGCAGTACTTC. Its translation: CASTGGTSGSYEQYF.